This passage covers 28 T cell receptor beta chains from one sample sequenced in a study of blood T cells in healthy people across ages. Through a sample-barcoded 5' primer and a J-beta primer mix, a second PCR was run for roughly 7 to 12 cycles. TCRdb reprocessed the 5' RACE reads with MiXCR, giving one entry per CDR3 protein. The sample holds some 1.5 million distinct CDR3 sequences; roughly 27% are singletons and the top ten take roughly 8.2%. Input material: blood. The source of these receptors is a woman in her 30s in good health.

As to this clonotype: Just one base apart from a much larger clone, this may be a read error. The chain has TRBV20-1 and TRBJ2-7; perhaps TRBD1 as D (6 bases). V lost 2 bases and J lost 3, with 14 bases in between. CDR1 and CDR2 from the germline V gene are DFQATT and SNEGSKA (reference sequence). This CDR3 region has 14 residues. For the CDR3, the DNA is TGCAGTGCTAGAAGTCAACAGGGAAGCTACGAGCAGTACTTC. Protein product: CSARSQQGSYEQYF.

The chain joins TRBV20-1 to TRBJ2-5, with TRBD2 identical over 11 bases. V shed 5 bases, J shed 3 bases, and the junction held 5 bases outside the gene matches. The CDR3 runs 14 residues. Per the germline V gene, CDR1 is DFQATT and CDR2 is SNEGSKA (reference sequence). The CDR3 region is CSASKGLAEETQYF. DNA of the CDR3: TGCAGTGCTTCTAAGGGACTAGCGGAAGAGACCCAGTACTTC.

Notes on this clonotype: Its ends do not fully match the called genes, so a read error is possible. The chain combines TRBV7-2 with TRBJ2-5; 15 bases line up with TRBD2. The better agreement between TRBJ2-7 and the DNA end casts doubt on the J call. The CDR3 spans 16 residues. Germline V gene lookup returns CDR1 SGHTA and CDR2 FQGNSA. The CDR3 DNA reads as TGTGCCTGCAGCTTAGGACTAGCGGGAGGGGCTTACGAGCAGTACTTC. It specifies CACSLGLAGGAYEQYF.

On this clonotype itself: A read error may be the cause here, since a much bigger clone is one base away. J is TRBJ2-5 and V is TRBV29-1; 7 bases are shared with TRBD1. Germline CDR1 reads SQVTM; CDR2 reads ANQGSEA. This CDR3 has 12 residues. The V gene end was trimmed by 7 bases and the J gene end by 4 bases; junction bases not matched to a gene: 6. The CDR3 region is CSGVDRAETQYF. CDR3 nucleotides: TGCAGCGGGGTCGACAGGGCAGAGACCCAGTACTTC.

The CDR3 is CASSESVQNIQYF. The DNA for the CDR3 is TGCGCCAGCAGTGAGTCGGTACAAAACATTCAGTACTTC. The chain joins TRBV10-1 to TRBJ2-4; D remains ambiguous. This CDR3 region has 13 residues. Trimming stripped 0 bases from V and 5 bases from J, with 5 bases between. Germline CDR1 is WNHNN and CDR2 is SYGVQD (reference sequence).

This clonotype was counted a few times. The V and J genes are TRBV6-2 or TRBV6-3 and TRBJ2-5, with 12 positions matching TRBD2. CDR3 size: 17 residues. Germline values: CDR1 MNHEY, CDR2 SVGEGT. Losses at the gene ends were 0 bases for V and 5 bases for J; bases not matched to a gene: 7. This CDR3 reads CASSYSTGLAGRETQYF. The CDR3 DNA reads as TGTGCCAGCAGTTACTCGACCGGACTAGCGGGAAGGGAGACCCAGTACTTC.

This clonotype was seen more than once but under ten times. The gene calls are TRBV10-3 and TRBJ2-3, with D possibly matching TRBD1 (6 bases). Trimming pared 3 bases from V and 4 bases from J, leaving 8 bases between. The CDR3 consists of 13 residues. The germline V gene encodes CDR1 ENHRY and CDR2 SYGVKD. The CDR3 protein is CAISEKGADTQYF. CDR3 DNA sequence: TGTGCCATCAGTGAAAAGGGGGCAGATACGCAGTATTTT.

This clonotype turned up a few times. The rearrangement joins TRBV29-1 to TRBJ1-2, with D perhaps TRBD1 (5 bases). Germline CDR1 and CDR2: SQVTM and ANQGSEA. Between the trimmed V and J ends, which lost 4 bases and 0 bases, there was a span of 12 bases. The CDR3 extends over 14 amino acids. CDR3 nucleotides: TGCAGCGTTGGCCAGGGAAATACTAACTATGGCTACACCTTC. Its protein is CSVGQGNTNYGYTF.

This rearrangement joins TRBV29-1 to TRBJ2-7; 11 nucleotides match TRBD1. Trimming cost V 3 bases and J 2 bases; bases outside gene matches: 6. Germline loops: CDR1 SQVTM, CDR2 ANQGSEA. The CDR3 totals 15 residues. CDR3 region: CSVEFLGQGAYEQYF. CDR3 sequence (DNA): TGCAGCGTTGAGTTTTTGGGACAGGGGGCCTACGAGCAGTACTTC.

J is TRBJ2-7 and V is TRBV28; D is possibly TRBD1 (6 bases). The CDR3 is 13 residues long. CDR1 is MDHEN and CDR2 is SYDVKM in the germline V gene. Deletions cut 8 bases from V and 2 bases from J, with 13 bases between. The CDR3 DNA reads as TGTGCCAGCGGAGAAGGGGGTACCTACGAGCAGTACTTC. Protein: CASGEGGTYEQYF.

Concerning this clonotype itself: One base away lies a much larger clone, so this may be a sequencing read error. Written as DNA, the CDR3 is TGTGCCGGCAGACAAAGCCCCGAATACGAGCAGTACTTC. It specifies CAGRQSPEYEQYF. This rearrangement joins TRBV7-2 to TRBJ2-7; D unclear. CDR3 length: 13 residues. Germline lookup yields CDR1 SGHTA and CDR2 FQGNSA.

This clonotype has only a few counts. Since a much larger clone is just one base distant, this may be a read error. The gene calls are TRBV20-1 and TRBJ2-1; D is possibly TRBD1 (7 bases). Trimming left V 8 bases short and J 4 bases short, with 18 bases between. The germline gives CDR1 DFQATT, CDR2 SNEGSKA (reference sequence). CDR3 length: 14 amino acids. The CDR3 reads CSTGRGTDYNEQFF. CDR3 coding DNA: TGCAGTACAGGCCGCGGGACAGATTACAATGAGCAGTTCTTC.

In the case of this clonotype: This sequence may be a read error, since a much larger clone differs from it by one base. The V and J genes are TRBV29-1 and TRBJ2-7; D may be TRBD1 (5 bases). The CDR3 extends over 12 amino acids. CDR1 SQVTM and CDR2 ANQGSEA come from the germline V gene. V gave up 7 bases and J gave up 0 bases, with 10 bases separating them. Here the CDR3 DNA reads TGCAGCGGTGCGGACAACTCCTACGAGCAGTACTTC. Residues: CSGADNSYEQYF.

The V and J genes are TRBV18 and TRBJ2-7, with TRBD2 as a possible D gene (6 bases). Trimming cost V 2 bases and J 7 bases, with 21 bases left between them. The V gene's germline CDR1 is KGHSH and CDR2 LQKENI. The CDR3 is made up of 16 amino acids. CDR3 DNA sequence: TGTGCCAGCTCACCAAATAGGGCCGGGGGTCACAATGAGCAGTACTTC. This sequence encodes CASSPNRAGGHNEQYF.

This clonotype was detected a few times. This chain joins TRBV7-9 and TRBJ2-3, with 10 bases that match TRBD2. Trimming at V came to 4 bases and at J to 6 bases, leaving 10 bases not matched to a gene. The V gene's germline CDR1 is SEHNR and CDR2 FQNEAQ (reference sequence). The CDR3 is made up of 16 amino acids. In nucleotides, the CDR3 is TGTGCCAGCAGCTCCTTCCTAGCGGGGGTCCGGGATACGCAGTATTTT. Translated: CASSSFLAGVRDTQYF. Filled out from reference TRBV7-9 and TRBJ2-3, the complete variable domain reads DTGVSQNPRHKITKRGQNVTFRCDPISEHNRLYWYRQTLGQGPEFLTYFQNEAQLEKSRLLSDRFSAERPKGSFSTLEIQRTEQGDSAMYLCASSSFLAGVRDTQYFGPGTRLTVL.

CDR3 sequence reads: CASSWGSSTNEQFF. The CDR3 nucleotides read TGTGCCAGCAGCTGGGGGAGTTCAACCAATGAGCAGTTCTTC. The rearrangement joins TRBV7-2 to TRBJ2-1, with D tentatively TRBD1 or TRBD2 (5 bases each). V was trimmed by 4 bases and J by 6 bases, leaving 13 bases between them. CDR1 is SGHTA and CDR2 is FQGNSA in the germline V gene. The CDR3 is 14 amino acids.

This clonotype has just a few counts. This chain joins TRBV3-1 and TRBJ2-1, with a tentative D call TRBD2 (5 bases). V dropped 4 bases and J dropped 13 bases, with 23 bases sitting between them. The germline V gene encodes CDR1 LGHDT and CDR2 YNNKEL (reference sequence). This CDR3 is 15 amino acids long. The CDR3 reads CASSPYSGGQETQFF. In DNA, the CDR3 is TGTGCCAGCAGCCCCTACTCCGGAGGTCAAGAGACCCAGTTCTTC.

This chain connects TRBV20-1 to TRBJ2-2, with D maybe TRBD2 (5 bases). V was clipped by 3 bases and J by 2 bases, with 13 bases between them. The CDR3 is 15 residues long. The V gene's germline CDR1 is DFQATT and CDR2 SNEGSKA (reference sequence). The CDR3 reads CSASVGRGNTGELFF. CDR3 sequence (DNA): TGCAGTGCTAGTGTGGGGAGAGGAAACACCGGGGAGCTGTTTTTT.

The CDR3 is CASSWRDRGEENIQYF. The DNA of the CDR3 is TGTGCCAGCAGCTGGAGGGACAGGGGGGAGGAAAACATTCAGTACTTC. This sequence joins TRBV7-8 and TRBJ2-4; 11 bases align to TRBD1. The CDR3 loop spans 16 amino acids. The germline V gene encodes CDR1 SGHVS and CDR2 FQNEAQ. With 4 bases clipped from V and 5 bases from J, the junction kept 7 bases outside the gene matches.

The DNA for the CDR3 is TGTGCCAGCAGTTTAAGGCAGGGGGGAGACGGCTACACCTTC. It is translated as CASSLRQGGDGYTF. V gene TRBV12-3 or TRBV12-4 combines with J gene TRBJ1-2, with 7 bases that match TRBD1. V dropped 2 bases and J dropped 8; count of bases not matched to a gene: 8. The CDR3 is made up of 14 amino acids.

This clonotype was observed a few times. J is TRBJ2-7 and V is TRBV5-1; D gene uncertain. Trimming shortened V by 0 bases and J by 2 bases, and 9 bases separated the two germline ends. The CDR3 loop spans 14 amino acids. Germline V gene sequence: CDR1 SGHRS, CDR2 YFSETQ. In DNA form, the CDR3 reads TGCGCCAGCAGCTTGGATGGGCAGACCTACGAGCAGTACTTC. Its protein product is CASSLDGQTYEQYF.

Only a few counts were recorded for this clonotype. The J gene is TRBJ1-4, the V gene TRBV21-1; no check of the table's D call, TRBD1, against the DNA was made. TRBV21-1 is annotated as a pseudogene. The CDR3 spans 14 residues. The CDR3 DNA sequence: TGTGCCAGCAAAGGGGGCCGCCAGGATGAAAAACTGTTTTTT. Protein product: CASKGGRQDEKLFF.

Concerning this clonotype itself: One end of the junction varies from germline; a read error may be responsible. The rearrangement links TRBV3-1 to TRBJ2-4, with D possibly being TRBD1 or TRBD2 (5 bases each). Germline CDR1 is LGHDT and CDR2 is YNNKEL (reference sequence). This CDR3 spans 13 amino acids. The CDR3: CANSPTGTDIQYF. In nucleotides, the CDR3 is TGTGCCAACAGCCCCACCGGGACGGACATTCAGTACTTC. The full variable domain, in which reference TRBV3-1 and TRBJ2-4 provide the parts outside the CDR3, is DTAVSQTPKYLVTQMGNDKSIKCEQNLGHDTMYWYKQDSKKFLKIMFSYNNKELIINETVPNRFSPKSPDKAHLNLHINSLELGDSAVYFCANSPTGTDIQYFGAGTRLSVL.

This clonotype was counted only a few times. The V and J genes are TRBV18 and TRBJ1-1, with D maybe TRBD1 (6 bases). Per the germline V gene, CDR1 is KGHSH and CDR2 is LQKENI. There are 13 residues in the CDR3. Trimming removed 3 bases at V and 6 bases at J, with 11 bases between. This chain's CDR3 is CASSPTGSAEAFF. The CDR3 DNA follows: TGTGCCAGCTCACCCACAGGGTCAGCTGAAGCTTTCTTT.

This clonotype has more than one count but fewer than ten. The chain combines TRBV6-6 with TRBJ1-5; the D gene is possibly TRBD1 (6 bases). The CDR3 has 16 residues. Germline V gene data show CDR1 as MNHNY and CDR2 as SVGAGI (reference sequence). Trimming cost V 8 bases and J 0 bases, with 17 bases left between them. The CDR3: CASRAGGEGSNQPQHF. The CDR3 nucleotides are TGTGCCAGCCGTGCGGGGGGCGAGGGTAGCAATCAGCCCCAGCATTTT.

The chain uses TRBV7-2 and TRBJ2-1, with D maybe TRBD1 (6 bases). Germline CDR1 reads SGHTA; CDR2 reads FQGNSA. V was clipped by 5 bases and J by 5 bases, with 16 bases between them. This CDR3 comprises 15 residues. CDR3 protein: CASSPQGIPNNEQFF. CDR3 DNA: TGTGCCAGCAGCCCACAGGGCATACCTAACAATGAGCAGTTCTTC.

The CDR3 spells CASGPAGARNEKLFF. The CDR3 nucleotides are TGTGCTAGTGGCCCCGCAGGGGCCAGAAATGAAAAACTGTTTTTT. The V gene is TRBV12-5, the J gene TRBJ1-4, with D possibly matching TRBD1 (6 bases). The germline CDR1 and CDR2 sequences are LGHNT and FRNRAP. This CDR3 spans 15 amino acids. The V end was cut by 6 bases, the J end by 5 bases, with 16 bases between. The full variable domain, with the rest looked up from reference TRBV12-5 and TRBJ1-4, is DARVTQTPRHKVTEMGQEVTMRCQPILGHNTVFWYRQTMMQGLELLAYFRNRAPLDDSGMPKDRFSAEMPDATLATLKIQPSEPRDSAVYFCASGPAGARNEKLFFGSGTQLSVL.

The sample holds a few counts of this clonotype. The V and J genes are TRBV29-1 and TRBJ1-2; D is possibly TRBD1 (6 bases). CDR3 length: 13 amino acids. Germline assignment: CDR1 SQVTM and CDR2 ANQGSEA. Trimming stripped 2 bases from V and 2 bases from J, with 9 bases between. CDR3 bases: TGCAGCGTTGAAAGCACAGGGAACTATGGCTACACCTTC. It encodes CSVESTGNYGYTF.